This TCR beta chain was found in a study of blood T cell repertoires in COVID-19. Turning to the study itself: Nucleic acid was either cDNA or gDNA, and it came from T cells, B-cell-depleted T cells, or PBMCs.

Libraries were prepared by immunoSEQ multiplex PCR; TCRdb keeps only in-frame clonotypes and omits some of them. Of 260,000 or so clones listed, around 80% are singletons. CDR3 size: 17 residues. Germline loops: CDR1 KGHSH, CDR2 LQKENI. The V end lost 2 bases, the J end lost 0 bases, and 11 bases lay between the germline ends. This TCR came from a man older than 75 with acute or convalescent COVID-19. The V call is TRBV18, the J call TRBJ2-6, with unresolved D. Source material: peripheral blood. The chain's CDR3 is CASSPDLGGSGANVLTF. CDR3 in DNA: TGTGCCAGCTCACCAGACCTAGGCGGCTCTGGGGCCAACGTCCTGACTTTC.